This entry lists 14 T cell receptor beta chains sequenced from one sample in a study of T cell repertoires in cytomegalovirus infection. MiXCR, run by TCRdb on the reads, gives a single entry per CDR3 protein. This sample has fewer than 70,000 distinct CDR3 sequences, with 25% to 30% found just once. These receptors' antigens are unknown. The sample in question was CD8+ T cells from cultured PBMCs, obtained from culture after CMV antigen stimulation. The receptors here all came from a human donor in good health (CMV status not recorded). Some clones in this sample may be carry-over from other donors' samples.

This clonotype was recorded a few times. The chain recombines TRBV4-3 with TRBJ2-7, with D uncertain. The CDR3 is 16 amino acids. Trimming cost V 0 bases and J 1 base, with 13 bases left between them. CDR1 LGHNA and CDR2 YSLEER come from the germline V gene. The CDR3 sequence is CASSQDLDGLSYEQYF. For the CDR3, the DNA is TGCGCCAGCAGCCAAGATTTGGACGGATTATCCTACGAGCAGTACTTC.

This clonotype came up many times. J is TRBJ1-2 and V is TRBV5-4, with D perhaps matching TRBD1 (6 bases). The V and J ends lost 4 bases and 4 bases respectively, with 14 bases between them. Germline V gives CDR1 SGHNT, CDR2 YYREEE (reference sequence). CDR3 length equals 14 residues. The CDR3 bases are TGTGCCAGCAGCCCGCGGGGGGCTGGCTATGGCTACACCTTC. Translating gives CASSPRGAGYGYTF.

This rearrangement joins TRBV9 to TRBJ1-1, with 11 bases matching TRBD1. After removal of 4 bases from V and 8 bases from J, the junction contained 4 bases not matched to a gene. The CDR3 runs to 13 residues. CDR1 and CDR2 (germline): SGDLS, YYNGEE. CDR3 coding DNA: TGTGCCAGCAGCTTCCGGACAGGGGGCGAAGCTTTCTTT. This codes for CASSFRTGGEAFF.

The CDR3 protein is CASSLARGTGELFF. In DNA form, the CDR3 reads TGCGCCAGCAGCTTGGCCAGGGGAACCGGGGAGCTGTTTTTT. The V gene is TRBV5-1, the J gene TRBJ2-2, with a tentative D call TRBD1 (6 bases). Germline-derived CDR1 and CDR2 are SGHRS and YFSETQ. V was shortened by 0 bases and J by 5 bases, with 8 bases between the two germline ends. This CDR3 is 14 amino acids long.

The chain links TRBV28 to TRBJ2-2; TRBD1 agrees at 9 bases. The J segment lost 3 bases and the V segment lost 4 bases, leaving 9 bases of the junction unmatched. Germline V gene lookup returns CDR1 MDHEN and CDR2 SYDVKM. This CDR3 comprises 17 residues. The DNA of the CDR3 is TGTGCCAGCAGTTCTCACCGGGACAGGGAGGACACCGGGGAGCTGTTTTTT. This codes for CASSSHRDREDTGELFF.

This clonotype has just a few counts. The rearrangement joins TRBV9 to TRBJ2-1, with 14 bases that match TRBD2. This CDR3 contains 21 residues. J lost 4 bases, V lost 0 bases, and 15 bases had no gene match. Germline V gene sequence: CDR1 SGDLS, CDR2 YYNGEE. Here the CDR3 DNA reads TGTGCCAGCAGCGTAGCTCGGGGGACGGGACTAGCGGGAGTTCCGTACAATGAGCAGTTCTTC. Its translation is CASSVARGTGLAGVPYNEQFF.

This sequence joins TRBV9 and TRBJ1-2; D may be TRBD1 (5 bases). This CDR3 is built from 13 residues. Germline V lookup: CDR1 SGDLS, CDR2 YYNGEE. Between the trimmed V and J ends, which lost 0 bases and 3 bases, there was a span of 6 bases. The DNA for the CDR3 is TGTGCCAGCAGCGTAGTAGGGGACTATGGCTACACCTTC. This encodes CASSVVGDYGYTF.

The chain links TRBV7-8 to TRBJ1-2, with TRBD1 as a possible D gene (5 bases). The CDR3 spans 15 residues. The V gene's germline CDR1 is SGHVS and CDR2 FQNEAQ. Trimming shortened V by 2 bases and J by 1 base, and 11 bases separated the two germline ends. The DNA for the CDR3 is TGTGCCAGCAGCTTATTAGACAGAGTTAACTATGGCTACACCTTC. It codes for CASSLLDRVNYGYTF. The variable domain in full, completed from reference TRBV7-8 and TRBJ1-2, reads GAGVSQSPRYKVAKRGQDVALRCDPISGHVSLFWYQQALGQGPEFLTYFQNEAQLDKSGLPSDRFFAERPEGSVSTLKIQRTQQEDSAVYLCASSLLDRVNYGYTFGSGTRLTVV.

J is TRBJ2-1 and V is TRBV7-8, with 7 bases that match TRBD1. This CDR3 region has 15 residues. With V trimmed by 5 bases and J by 0 bases, 4 bases remained unmatched. The germline gives CDR1 SGHVS, CDR2 FQNEAQ. The CDR3 is CASSPTGASYNEQFF. In DNA, the CDR3 is TGTGCCAGCAGCCCTACAGGGGCCTCCTACAATGAGCAGTTCTTC.

A single count supports this clonotype. The genes are TRBV28 and TRBJ1-1, with 8 bases aligning to TRBD1. Germline V lookup: CDR1 MDHEN, CDR2 SYDVKM. The CDR3 contains 17 residues. J was trimmed by 2 bases and V by 4 bases; bases with no gene match: 12. The DNA for the CDR3 is TGTGCCAGCAGTTCGACTCACAGGGGGTTTGGAAACACTGAAGCTTTCTTT. It encodes CASSSTHRGFGNTEAFF. Using reference TRBV28 and TRBJ1-1 for the parts outside the CDR3, the full variable domain is DVKVTQSSRYLVKRTGEKVFLECVQDMDHENMFWYRQDPGLGLRLIYFSYDVKMKEKGDIPEGYSVSREKKERFSLILESASTNQTSMYLCASSSTHRGFGNTEAFFGQGTRLTVV.

The chain employs TRBV29-1 and TRBJ2-1, with unresolved D. The CDR3 covers 14 residues. Trimming pared 1 base from V and 0 bases from J, leaving 7 bases between. Germline CDR1 SQVTM, CDR2 ANQGSEA. The CDR3 DNA reads as TGCAGCGTTGAAGGGGCGAGCTCCTACAATGAGCAGTTCTTC. Protein: CSVEGASSYNEQFF.

CDR3 DNA: TGTGCCAGCAGCTCCGGAAGGGCAGATACGCAGTATTTT. The encoded protein is CASSSGRADTQYF. The chain has TRBV5-4 and TRBJ2-3; D gene ambiguous. Germline loops: CDR1 SGHNT, CDR2 YYREEE (reference sequence). The CDR3 length is 13 residues. Trimming pared 3 bases from V and 4 bases from J, leaving 9 bases between.

This clonotype was counted only a few times. The rearrangement joins TRBV6-5 to TRBJ2-1; TRBD2 aligns across 10 bases. The CDR3 has 15 amino acids. Germline-derived CDR1 and CDR2 are MNHEY and SVGAGI. J gave up 2 bases and V 6 bases, and 4 bases lay outside the gene matches. Here the CDR3 reads CASRSTSGAYNEQFF. CDR3 bases: TGTGCCAGCAGATCTACTAGCGGGGCCTACAATGAGCAGTTCTTC.

This clonotype was counted only a few times. V is TRBV28 and J is TRBJ1-1; D is ambiguous. V was trimmed by 7 bases and J by 1 base, leaving 7 bases between them. The length of the CDR3 is 12 residues. Per the germline V gene, CDR1 is MDHEN and CDR2 is SYDVKM. This chain's CDR3 is CASMEGNTEAFF. The CDR3, as DNA: TGTGCCAGCATGGAAGGGAACACTGAAGCTTTCTTT.